One sample yielded the 14 T cell receptor beta chains listed below, sequenced in a study of blood T cell repertoires in COVID-19. Only in-frame clones appear in the TCRdb table, and some are missing; sequencing was by immunoSEQ multiplex PCR. This sample has roughly 180,000 clones, with roughly 88% found just once. Sequenced sample: peripheral blood. These receptors came from a woman in her twenties or thirties with acute or convalescent COVID-19.

V is TRBV5-8 and J is TRBJ2-7; 9 bases agree with TRBD1. V gave up 1 base and J gave up 5 bases; unmatched junction bases: 4. CDR3 length equals 14 residues. Germline-derived CDR1 and CDR2 are SGHTS and YDEGEE. The CDR3 nucleotides read TGTGCCAGCAGCTTGAGGACAGGGGACAACGAGCAGTACTTC. It yields the protein CASSLRTGDNEQYF.

The chain couples TRBV3-1 (or the pseudogene TRBV3-2) to TRBJ1-4, with TRBD1 matching over 9 bases. Looked up from germline, CDR1 is LGHDT and CDR2 is YNNKEL (reference sequence). This CDR3 has 16 residues. V trimming: 1 base; J trimming: 8 bases; junction bases outside the gene matches: 8. This CDR3 is CASSQGSGTGTEKLFF. Here the CDR3 DNA reads TGTGCCAGCAGCCAAGGCAGCGGGACAGGGACCGAAAAACTGTTTTTT.

This clone showed up just once. The CDR3 sequence is CASMRVYEQYF. The CDR3 bases are TGTGCCAGCATGAGGGTTTACGAGCAGTACTTC. J is TRBJ2-7 and V is TRBV2; D might be TRBD2 (5 bases). Germline V gene sequence: CDR1 SNHLY, CDR2 FYNNEI. CDR3 size: 11 residues. Trimming left V 7 bases short and J 4 bases short, with 8 bases between.

This rearrangement joins TRBV7-9 to TRBJ1-1; maybe TRBD1 (5 bases). CDR1 is SEHNR, CDR2 FQNEAQ, per germline (reference sequence). V gave up 0 bases and J gave up 1 base, with 6 bases separating them. The CDR3 has 14 residues. The CDR3 bases are TGTGCCAGCAGCTTAGCAGGGGCGAACACTGAAGCTTTCTTT. Translated: CASSLAGANTEAFF.

CDR3 in amino acids: CASSPGGEIRAQHF. The CDR3 DNA sequence: TGTGCCAGCAGCCCAGGGGGCGAAATCAGGGCCCAGCATTTT. The V and J genes are TRBV4-2 and TRBJ1-5; 8 bases are a match to TRBD1. CDR3 length equals 14 residues. V was pared by 4 bases and J by 11 bases, with 10 bases of the junction left unmatched. Germline V gene sequence: CDR1 LGHNA, CDR2 YNFKEQ.

A few counts support this clone. The rearrangement uses TRBV19 and TRBJ2-2; D gene unclear. The germline V and J ends were trimmed by 7 bases and 7 bases, with 10 bases remaining between them. Germline V CDR1 and CDR2: LNHDA, SQIVND (reference sequence). CDR3 length: 12 amino acids. CDR3 amino acids: CASTPERGELFF. The DNA for the CDR3 is TGTGCCAGTACTCCGGAGCGCGGGGAGCTGTTTTTT.

The V and J genes are TRBV29-1 and TRBJ2-4; D is uncertain. V gave up 4 bases and J gave up 6 bases, with 13 bases separating them. Germline V gene lookup returns CDR1 SQVTM and CDR2 ANQGSEA. The CDR3 consists of 13 residues. The CDR3 loop reads CSVATRSGNIQYF. The CDR3 DNA follows: TGCAGCGTTGCAACCAGATCGGGAAACATTCAGTACTTC. The full variable domain, its missing parts supplied by reference TRBV29-1 and TRBJ2-4, is SAVISQKPSRDICQRGTSLTIQCQVDSQVTMMFWYRQQPGQSLTLIATANQGSEATYESGFVIDKFPISRPNLTFSTLTVSNMSPEDSSIYLCSVATRSGNIQYFGAGTRLSVL.

V usage is TRBV6-6 and J usage is TRBJ1-5; D uncertain. Germline V gene data show CDR1 as MNHNY and CDR2 as SVGAGI (reference sequence). V lost 7 bases and J 4 bases, leaving 11 bases between the germline ends. This CDR3 is 13 amino acids long. The CDR3 sequence is CASNSLANQPQHF. The DNA for the CDR3 is TGTGCCAGCAACTCATTAGCAAATCAGCCCCAGCATTTT.

V is TRBV2 and J is TRBJ2-5, with D tentatively TRBD2 (6 bases). Germline V lookup: CDR1 SNHLY, CDR2 FYNNEI. The CDR3 runs to 14 residues. Trimming cost V 7 bases and J 5 bases, with 17 bases left between them. CDR3 residues: CASTANSGEETQYF. For the CDR3, the DNA is TGTGCCAGCACCGCCAATAGCGGCGAGGAGACCCAGTACTTC. The full variable domain, with the rest looked up from reference TRBV2 and TRBJ2-5, is EPEVTQTPSHQVTQMGQEVILRCVPISNHLYFYWYRQILGQKVEFLVSFYNNEISEKSEIFDDQFSVERPDGSNFTLKIRSTKLEDSAMYFCASTANSGEETQYFGPGTRLLVL.

The gene calls are TRBV11-2 and TRBJ2-2; no firm D call. V was trimmed by 8 bases and J by 7 bases, leaving 11 bases between them. The germline gives CDR1 SGHAT, CDR2 FQNNGV. The CDR3 is made up of 12 amino acids. The CDR3 region has the DNA TGTGCCAGCCGAAACAACTACGGGGAGCTGTTTTTT. Protein: CASRNNYGELFF.

The gene calls are TRBV5-8 and TRBJ2-2; the match to TRBD2 covers 7 bases. The V segment lost 2 bases and the J segment 9 bases; nucleotides outside the gene matches: 7. Per germline, CDR1 SGHTS and CDR2 YDEGEE. The CDR3 contains 14 residues. CDR3 in amino acids: CASSFGGSLRELFF. Written as DNA, the CDR3 is TGTGCCAGCAGCTTCGGCGGGAGTTTGCGGGAGCTGTTTTTT.

This chain uses TRBV4-1 with TRBJ2-3, with 7 positions matching TRBD2. This CDR3 has 14 residues. The J segment lost 8 bases and the V segment lost 3 bases, leaving 8 bases of the junction unmatched. The germline V gene has CDR1 MGHRA and CDR2 YSYEKL. DNA for the CDR3: TGCGCCAGCAGCCAGGGAGGGCCTCTTGTTACGCAGTATTTT. It translates to CASSQGGPLVTQYF.

The rearrangement links TRBV28 to TRBJ1-1; unclear D gene. From germline, CDR1 is MDHEN and CDR2 SYDVKM. The CDR3 spans 12 residues. The V gene lost 1 base and the J gene lost 4 bases, with 4 bases spanning the gap. Here the CDR3 reads CASSLSGTEAFF. Here the CDR3 DNA reads TGTGCCAGCAGTTTATCGGGCACTGAAGCTTTCTTT.

This rearrangement joins TRBV2 to TRBJ2-7, with 9 bases identical to TRBD2. CDR3 length: 14 amino acids. CDR1 is SNHLY, CDR2 FYNNEI, per germline. The ends lost 10 bases at V and 1 base at J; junction bases unmatched: 8. CDR3 loop: CATISGSASYEQYF. The CDR3 nucleotides read TGTGCCACAATTAGCGGGAGTGCGTCCTACGAGCAGTACTTC.